One sample yielded the 23 T cell receptor beta chains listed below, sequenced in a study of OX40 agonist ivuxolimab in advanced cancers. The repertoire was sequenced with immunoSEQ multiplex PCR; TCRdb's copy has only in-frame clones and lacks some. Among around 47,000 clones listed, around 84% were seen once. Sequences were derived from CD4+ or CD8+ T cells sorted from blood, sampled in a trial of the OX40 agonist ivuxolimab. The receptors derive from an adult with an advanced solid tumor such as melanoma, head and neck, liver or kidney cancer.

The chain joins TRBV6-6 to TRBJ1-2, with TRBD1 matching 7 bases. This CDR3 comprises 13 residues. Germline trimming cut 6 bases from V and 6 bases from J; bases unmatched to any gene: 7. Germline-derived CDR1 and CDR2 are MNHNY and SVGAGI (reference sequence). The CDR3 nucleotides read TGTGCCAGCAGCGCCGGGACAGCGGATGGCTACACCTTC. Translating it yields CASSAGTADGYTF.

The J gene is TRBJ2-5, the V gene TRBV9; 9 positions match TRBD1. V lost 6 bases and J lost 1; bases outside the gene matches: 7. CDR3 size: 15 residues. Germline V lookup: CDR1 SGDLS, CDR2 YYNGEE. CDR3 protein: CASTAIQGAQETQYF. The CDR3 DNA follows: TGTGCCAGCACCGCGATACAGGGGGCCCAAGAGACCCAGTACTTC.

The V and J genes are TRBV12-5 and TRBJ2-1; TRBD2 matches 7 bases. The CDR3 is made up of 14 amino acids. The J segment lost 3 bases and the V segment lost 9 bases, leaving 8 bases of the junction unmatched. Germline V lookup: CDR1 LGHNT, CDR2 FRNRAP. CDR3 in DNA: TGTGCTAGCGGGGACTACCCAAGCTACAATGAGCAGTTCTTC. It is translated as CASGDYPSYNEQFF.

The J gene is TRBJ1-3, the V gene TRBV11-3; 11 nucleotides agree with TRBD1. The ends lost 5 bases at V and 8 bases at J; junction bases unmatched: 14. The V gene's germline CDR1 is SGHNT and CDR2 YENEEA. The CDR3 sequence is 17 residues long. This chain's CDR3 is CASSPWTGGRAADTIYF. CDR3 coding DNA: TGTGCCAGCAGCCCATGGACAGGGGGCAGAGCGGCAGACACCATATATTTT.

The table lists this clone with a few counts. V and J are TRBV5-4 and TRBJ2-7, with D unclear. There are 12 residues in the CDR3. V was cut by 0 bases and J by 3 bases, with 4 bases left in between. Germline CDR1 and CDR2: SGHNT and YYREEE (reference sequence). CDR3 sequence: CASSLEGYEQYF. The CDR3 DNA follows: TGTGCCAGCAGCTTGGAGGGCTACGAGCAGTACTTC.

This clone was counted between two and nine times. The genes are TRBV7-9 and TRBJ2-7; no clear D gene. V was trimmed by 5 bases and J by 3 bases, leaving 8 bases between them. The CDR3 covers 12 residues. CDR1 and CDR2 (germline): SEHNR, FQNEAQ (reference sequence). The DNA for the CDR3 is TGTGCCAGCAGCCCTCTGAGCTACGAGCAGTACTTC. This encodes CASSPLSYEQYF.

The chain carries TRBV5-5 and TRBJ1-2; no definite D call. This CDR3 has 14 amino acids. Trimming removed 1 base at V and 6 bases at J, with 13 bases between. Per germline, CDR1 SGHKS and CDR2 YYEKEE (reference sequence). CDR3 coding DNA: TGTGCCAGCAGCTTGTCGGCCCAATACAATGGCTACACCTTC. Translated: CASSLSAQYNGYTF.

The chain uses TRBV9 and TRBJ2-3; 8 positions match TRBD1. The length of the CDR3 is 15 residues. Germline V lookup: CDR1 SGDLS, CDR2 YYNGEE. Losses at the gene ends were 5 bases for V and 1 base for J; bases not matched to a gene: 6. The CDR3 loop is CASRPGQGGTDTQYF. The CDR3 DNA reads as TGTGCCAGCAGACCCGGACAGGGCGGCACAGATACGCAGTATTTT.

This clone was seen a handful of times. This chain joins TRBV6-6 and TRBJ1-5; possibly TRBD1 for D (5 bases). Trimming shortened V by 6 bases and J by 7 bases, and 16 bases separated the two germline ends. This CDR3 region has 14 residues. CDR1 MNHNY and CDR2 SVGAGI come from the germline V gene (reference sequence). In DNA form, the CDR3 reads TGTGCCAGCAGGCCCCTTGGGGGTGGGCAGCCCCAGCATTTT. Its protein product is CASRPLGGGQPQHF.

The chain links TRBV28 to TRBJ2-1; D is undetermined. Germline values: CDR1 MDHEN, CDR2 SYDVKM. Trimming removed 7 bases at V and 4 bases at J, with 17 bases between. The CDR3 runs 15 residues. The CDR3 sequence is CASKGDTLLYNEQFF. CDR3 sequence (DNA): TGTGCCAGCAAGGGTGACACTTTACTTTACAATGAGCAGTTCTTC.

J is TRBJ2-7 and V is TRBV11-3; TRBD1 or TRBD2 may be the D gene (5 bases each). The germline gives CDR1 SGHNT, CDR2 YENEEA. The V and J ends lost 5 bases and 3 bases respectively, with 14 bases between them. This CDR3 spans 14 amino acids. CDR3 protein: CASSPGRNFYEQYF. The CDR3 DNA is TGTGCCAGCAGCCCGGGACGGAACTTCTACGAGCAGTACTTC.

V gene TRBV5-1 combines with J gene TRBJ2-7; 8 bases are shared with TRBD2. The CDR3 length is 15 residues. The V segment lost 4 bases and the J segment 1 base; nucleotides outside the gene matches: 7. CDR1 and CDR2 from the germline V gene are SGHRS and YFSETQ. The CDR3 sequence: CASSQGREASYEQYF. CDR3 DNA: TGCGCCAGCAGCCAGGGGCGGGAGGCTTCCTACGAGCAGTACTTC.

This chain links TRBV6-1 with TRBJ1-2, with D tentatively TRBD1 (5 bases). V lost 7 bases, J lost 8 bases, and 20 bases lay in between. CDR3 length equals 14 residues. CDR1 MNHNS and CDR2 SASEGT come from the germline V gene. CDR3 region: CASTTPLLGDGYTF. In DNA form, the CDR3 reads TGTGCCAGCACCACCCCCCTGCTGGGGGACGGCTACACCTTC.

The chain has TRBV6-5 and TRBJ1-4, with 7 bases lining up with TRBD1. From germline, CDR1 is MNHEY and CDR2 SVGAGI. V trimming: 4 bases; J trimming: 5 bases; junction bases outside the gene matches: 10. The CDR3 extends over 16 amino acids. The CDR3 is CASSSLETGINEKLFF. The CDR3 DNA sequence: TGTGCCAGCAGTTCCCTCGAGACAGGGATAAATGAAAAACTGTTTTTT.

The V gene is TRBV6-5, the J gene TRBJ2-3, with D perhaps TRBD1 (5 bases). V was shortened by 0 bases and J by 0 bases, with 7 bases between the two germline ends. The CDR3 sequence is 15 residues long. Germline-derived CDR1 and CDR2 are MNHEY and SVGAGI. CDR3 loop: CASSYSRGSTDTQYF. The CDR3 region has the DNA TGTGCCAGCAGTTACTCAAGGGGAAGCACAGATACGCAGTATTTT.

In this sample, this clone turned up once. The chain couples TRBV28 to TRBJ1-2; D is unresolved. CDR3 length: 12 amino acids. Germline V CDR1 and CDR2: MDHEN, SYDVKM. Trimming removed 2 bases at V and 7 bases at J, with 8 bases between. The chain's CDR3 is CASSLGVTGYTF. DNA of the CDR3: TGTGCCAGCAGTTTAGGGGTTACTGGCTACACCTTC.

The genes are TRBV5-8 and TRBJ2-6; D is possibly TRBD1 or TRBD2 (5 bases each). The CDR3 has 17 amino acids. V lost 4 bases and J lost 0, with 14 bases in between. Germline assignment: CDR1 SGHTS and CDR2 YDEGEE. The CDR3 DNA follows: TGTGCCAGCAGCACCTGGGACGGTGGCTCTGGGGCCAACGTCCTGACTTTC. Protein product: CASSTWDGGSGANVLTF. Full variable domain (outside the CDR3, taken from reference TRBV5-8 and TRBJ2-6): EAGVTQSPTHLIKTRGQQATLRCSPISGHTSVYWYQQALGLGLQFLLWYDEGEERNRGNFPPRFSGRQFPNYSSELNVNALELEDSALYLCASSTWDGGSGANVLTFGAGSRLTVL.

The chain recombines TRBV28 with TRBJ1-5, with D hard to call. The CDR3 has 11 residues. Trimming took off 7 bases at V and 6 bases at J, with 7 bases between the two ends. CDR1 and CDR2 (germline): MDHEN, SYDVKM. This CDR3 reads CASMMGQPQHF. Here the CDR3 DNA reads TGTGCCAGCATGATGGGTCAGCCCCAGCATTTT.

This clone was seen once. V usage is TRBV27 and J usage is TRBJ2-7; D call uncertain. Trimming left V 5 bases short and J 4 bases short, with 12 bases between. This CDR3 spans 13 amino acids. CDR1 is MNHEY, CDR2 SMNVEV, per germline (reference sequence). The CDR3 is CASSTLGMYEQYF. The CDR3 DNA follows: TGTGCCAGCAGTACCTTGGGAATGTACGAGCAGTACTTC.

The chain has TRBV11-2 and TRBJ1-2; tentatively, D is TRBD1 (6 bases). The CDR3 loop spans 15 amino acids. Germline lookup yields CDR1 SGHAT and CDR2 FQNNGV. Trimming stripped 5 bases from V and 4 bases from J, with 17 bases between. CDR3 nucleotide sequence: TGTGCCAGCAGCCCAGGGGCAGGAAGCATCTATGGCTACACCTTC. Its translation: CASSPGAGSIYGYTF.

The chain has TRBV15 and TRBJ2-1, with D possibly called TRBD1 or TRBD2 (5 bases each). The CDR3 is made up of 15 amino acids. Germline V lookup: CDR1 LNHNV, CDR2 YYDKDF (reference sequence). Trimming removed 5 bases at V and 1 base at J, with 12 bases between. The CDR3 bases are TGTGCCACCAGCGGGAGAGAGGGGTCCTACAATGAGCAGTTCTTC. This codes for CATSGREGSYNEQFF.

This sequence joins TRBV9 and TRBJ2-1, with D uncertain. The CDR3 is 15 amino acids. V lost 3 bases to trimming and J lost 4 bases, with 14 bases between them. Germline CDR1 reads SGDLS; CDR2 reads YYNGEE. CDR3 residues: CASSALGDPYNEQFF. The CDR3 DNA reads TGTGCCAGCAGCGCATTAGGAGACCCTTACAATGAGCAGTTCTTC.

The chain is built from TRBV19 and TRBJ2-1, with 14 positions matching TRBD2. From germline, CDR1 is LNHDA and CDR2 SQIVND (reference sequence). V lost 7 bases to trimming and J lost 6 bases; unmatched junction nucleotides: 5. CDR3 length: 15 amino acids. The CDR3 protein is CASTTGTSGSNEQFF. CDR3 in DNA: TGTGCCAGTACCACCGGGACTAGCGGGAGCAATGAGCAGTTCTTC.